The 21 T cell receptor beta chains in this list originate from one sample, sequenced in a study of vaccination effects on CD4 cells after COVID-19. TCRdb keeps only in-frame clones here, not all; method: immunoSEQ multiplex PCR. The sample lists 13,000 to 15,000 clones, 72% seen once, with nearly 10% in the top ten. Antigen-specific CD4+ T cells were first expanded with viral peptide pools by the ViraFEST assay and only then sequenced. It was after 10 days of culture that CD4+ T cells were isolated. Vaccination of participants consisted of two doses of either the BNT162b2 or mRNA-1273 vaccine. No cognate antigen is known for these TCRs. Sequenced material: CD4+ T cells from PBMCs cultured with SARS-CoV-2 spike peptides, taken after COVID-19 vaccination. Source of these receptors: a human donor who received a COVID-19 vaccine.

The V call is TRBV10-3, the J call TRBJ2-1; TRBD2 might be the D (5 bases). Germline CDR1 and CDR2: ENHRY and SYGVKD. The CDR3 contains 11 residues. The V and J ends lost 3 bases and 8 bases respectively, with 5 bases between them. CDR3 region: CAISDGDEQFF. CDR3 nucleotides: TGTGCCATCAGTGACGGGGATGAGCAGTTCTTC.

There are a few counts of this clone. Written as DNA, the CDR3 is TGTGCCAGCAGCCCAATGTTGGGCAATCAGCCCCAGCATTTT. It encodes CASSPMLGNQPQHF. The chain links TRBV3-1 (or the pseudogene TRBV3-2) to TRBJ1-5; no firm D call. CDR1 LGHDT and CDR2 YNNKEL come from the germline V gene (reference sequence). Trimming took 4 bases from V and 2 from J, leaving 9 bases between them. The CDR3 is made up of 14 amino acids.

The chain links TRBV5-1 to TRBJ1-2; 9 bases are shared with TRBD1. The CDR3 is 18 residues long. Germline CDR1 is SGHRS and CDR2 is YFSETQ. The ends lost 4 bases at V and 6 bases at J; junction bases unmatched: 19. For the CDR3, the DNA is TGCGCCAGCAGCCCGAATCGCCGAAACAGGGGGCTATCCGATGGCTACACCTTC. Amino acids: CASSPNRRNRGLSDGYTF.

V and J are TRBV11-2 and TRBJ2-7, with 8 bases aligning to TRBD2. The germline gives CDR1 SGHAT, CDR2 FQNNGV. The J segment lost 6 bases and the V segment lost 5 bases, leaving 3 bases of the junction unmatched. CDR3 length: 12 residues. The CDR3 DNA reads as TGTGCCAGCAGCCCCCTAGCGGGCGAGCAGTACTTC. It is translated as CASSPLAGEQYF.

By frequency in the sample, this clone is medium-sized. The chain uses TRBV7-2 and TRBJ2-7; weak D call: TRBD1 (6 bases). The V gene's germline CDR1 is SGHTA and CDR2 FQGNSA. The CDR3 runs 13 residues. The V and J ends lost 1 base and 5 bases respectively, with 9 bases between them. Here the CDR3 DNA reads TGTGCCAGCAGCTTAGACAACAGGGACGAGCAGTACTTC. Amino acid sequence: CASSLDNRDEQYF.

The chain joins TRBV14 to TRBJ2-7; 11 bases map to TRBD2. After removal of 4 bases from V and 0 bases from J, the junction contained 8 bases not matched to a gene. CDR3 length: 17 residues. Germline CDR1 and CDR2: SGHDN and FVKESK. The CDR3 sequence: CASSPRLAGNPSYEQYF. The CDR3 DNA reads TGTGCCAGCAGCCCCCGACTAGCGGGGAACCCCTCCTACGAGCAGTACTTC.

J is TRBJ2-7 and V is TRBV3-1 (or the pseudogene TRBV3-2); 8 bases fit TRBD2. The V gene's germline CDR1 is LGHDT and CDR2 YNNKEL (reference sequence). The CDR3 runs to 14 residues. Trimming took 0 bases from V and 8 from J; bases not matched to a gene: 6. CDR3 amino acids: CASSQETGRGQQYF. CDR3 DNA: TGTGCCAGCAGCCAAGAAACCGGGAGGGGACAGCAGTACTTC.

The chain combines TRBV19 with TRBJ2-5; D is possibly TRBD1 (5 bases). There are 14 residues in the CDR3. Per the germline V gene, CDR1 is LNHDA and CDR2 is SQIVND (reference sequence). The V gene lost 3 bases and the J gene lost 5 bases, with 13 bases spanning the gap. In nucleotides, the CDR3 is TGTGCCAGTAGTATGGGGCAGGCCCTGGAGACCCAGTACTTC. Encoded protein: CASSMGQALETQYF.

The chain recombines TRBV3-1 (or the pseudogene TRBV3-2) with TRBJ1-1; maybe TRBD1 (6 bases). The V and J ends lost 5 bases and 1 base respectively, with 11 bases between them. The CDR3 covers 14 residues. Germline assignment: CDR1 LGHDT and CDR2 YNNKEL (reference sequence). This chain's CDR3 is CASSSRGPNTEAFF. DNA of the CDR3: TGTGCCAGCAGCTCCAGGGGTCCGAACACTGAAGCTTTCTTT.

The rearrangement joins TRBV30 to TRBJ1-5, with a weak D call TRBD1 (6 bases). V lost 3 bases and J lost 5, with 11 bases in between. Germline CDR1 reads GTSNPN; CDR2 reads SVGIG (reference sequence). The CDR3 is 13 amino acids. The DNA for the CDR3 is TGTGCCTGGAGCCCGGAGGGGGATCAGCCCCAGCATTTT. This codes for CAWSPEGDQPQHF. The full variable domain, in which reference TRBV30 and TRBJ1-5 provide the parts outside the CDR3, is SQTIHQWPATLVQPVGSPLSLECTVEGTSNPNLYWYRQAAGRGLQLLFYSVGIGQISSEVPQNLSASRPQDRQFILSSKKLLLSDSGFYLCAWSPEGDQPQHFGDGTRLSIL.

CDR3 DNA sequence: TGCGCCAGCAGCTTGGGGGGCAGATCTAATGAAAAACTGTTTTTT. As protein: CASSLGGRSNEKLFF. This chain joins TRBV5-1 and TRBJ1-4, with D possibly being TRBD1 (5 bases). This CDR3 has 15 amino acids. V shed 0 bases and J shed 3 bases, with 9 bases lying between them. CDR1 and CDR2 (germline): SGHRS, YFSETQ.

This clone has just one count. The chain links TRBV10-3 to TRBJ1-5; D remains ambiguous. V lost 4 bases to trimming and J lost 0 bases, with 10 bases between them. CDR3 size: 15 residues. CDR1 and CDR2 from the germline V gene are ENHRY and SYGVKD. CDR3 sequence: CAISVGEFSNQPQHF. CDR3 in DNA: TGTGCCATCAGTGTTGGGGAATTTAGCAATCAGCCCCAGCATTTT.

The J gene is TRBJ2-7, the V gene TRBV6-1; 7 nucleotides match TRBD2. CDR3 length: 15 amino acids. After removal of 3 bases from V and 5 bases from J, the junction contained 10 bases not matched to a gene. Germline CDR1 reads MNHNS; CDR2 reads SASEGT. CDR3 sequence reads: CASSDLGGLRNEQYF. The CDR3 region has the DNA TGTGCCAGCAGTGACCTGGGAGGGCTAAGGAACGAGCAGTACTTC.

V gene TRBV5-6 combines with J gene TRBJ1-6; D may be TRBD1 (5 bases). Trimming left V 0 bases short and J 7 bases short, with 14 bases between. The CDR3 is 16 amino acids. Germline CDR1 SGHDT, CDR2 YYEEEE. CDR3 nucleotide sequence: TGTGCCAGCAGCTTGGAGGGCAGGGCCTCAAATTCACCCCTCCACTTT. The encoded protein is CASSLEGRASNSPLHF.

This clone came up a few times. This chain joins TRBV5-6 and TRBJ1-2; no clear D. In germline, CDR1 is SGHDT, CDR2 YYEEEE. Deletions cut 1 base from V and 6 bases from J, with 10 bases between. The CDR3 runs 13 residues. CDR3: CASSLRGGDGYTF. For the CDR3, the DNA is TGTGCCAGCAGCTTGCGGGGTGGGGATGGCTACACCTTC.

This clone came up once. V gene TRBV27 combines with J gene TRBJ1-1; no clear D gene. Germline CDR1 reads MNHEY; CDR2 reads SMNVEV (reference sequence). Trimming pared 3 bases from V and 10 bases from J, leaving 15 bases between. The CDR3 length is 13 residues. The CDR3 reads CASSFAGEMTAFF. CDR3 DNA sequence: TGTGCCAGCAGTTTTGCCGGGGAAATGACAGCTTTCTTT.

The chain joins TRBV11-2 to TRBJ2-3, with 11 bases identical to TRBD2. Germline lookup yields CDR1 SGHAT and CDR2 FQNNGV. The ends lost 4 bases at V and 0 bases at J; junction bases unmatched: 12. The CDR3 loop spans 19 amino acids. CDR3 amino acids: CASSSGLAGGALSTDTQYF. Here the CDR3 DNA reads TGTGCCAGCAGCTCGGGGCTAGCGGGAGGTGCCCTTAGCACAGATACGCAGTATTTT.

This clone occurred a few times. The chain combines TRBV2 with TRBJ1-2; D uncertain. Trimming pared 5 bases from V and 4 bases from J, leaving 8 bases between. There are 12 residues in the CDR3. The V gene's germline CDR1 is SNHLY and CDR2 FYNNEI. The CDR3 coding sequence is TGTGCCAGCAGTCCGGTCCTCTATGGCTACACCTTC. Translated, it gives CASSPVLYGYTF.

The V and J genes are TRBV14 and TRBJ2-5; the D gene could be TRBD1 or TRBD2 (5 bases each). V was pared by 4 bases and J by 7 bases, with 13 bases between. The CDR3 contains 13 residues. Germline V CDR1 and CDR2: SGHDN, FVKESK. CDR3 in DNA: TGTGCCAGCAGCCGAGGGAGAGGGGTGACCCAGTACTTC. This encodes CASSRGRGVTQYF.

The chain uses TRBV9 and TRBJ1-2; the D is unclear. Trimming pared 3 bases from V and 7 bases from J, leaving 19 bases between. This CDR3 is built from 15 residues. Germline V gene sequence: CDR1 SGDLS, CDR2 YYNGEE. In nucleotides, the CDR3 is TGTGCCAGCAGCGCCACAACCAATACCCGAGGTGGCTACACCTTC. This gives the protein CASSATTNTRGGYTF.

The V and J genes are TRBV24-1 and TRBJ1-5; the match to TRBD1 covers 9 bases. The CDR3 is made up of 16 amino acids. The junction had 8 bases not matched to a gene; V was cut back by 2 bases and J by 7 bases. Germline V CDR1 and CDR2: KGHDR, SFDVKD. In DNA form, the CDR3 reads TGTGCCACCAGTGATTCAGGGACAGGGCATCGGCAGCCCCAGCATTTT. Translating it yields CATSDSGTGHRQPQHF.